Shown below are 8 T cell receptor beta chains from a single sample sequenced in a study of T-cell memory formation after mild COVID-19. TCRdb used MiXCR to reprocess the 5' RACE reads, holding one entry per CDR3 protein. Here the sample spans some 410,000 distinct CDR3 sequences, 23% being singletons. Sequences were obtained from PBMCs or a T cell subset sorted from them (not recorded which). The origin of the receptors is an adult woman who had mild COVID-19 (a few samples of this study predate the infection). Cell type and time point are not known.

The V gene is TRBV5-6, the J gene TRBJ2-7; D possibly uses TRBD1 or TRBD2 (5 bases each). V lost 3 bases and J lost 0, with 10 bases in between. The length of the CDR3 is 14 residues. The germline V gene has CDR1 SGHDT and CDR2 YYEEEE. The CDR3 DNA sequence: TGTGCCAGCAGCTCCCGGGGCCGCTCCTACGAGCAGTACTTC. Translation gives CASSSRGRSYEQYF. Full variable domain (missing parts from reference TRBV5-6 and TRBJ2-7): DAGVTQSPTHLIKTRGQQVTLRCSPKSGHDTVSWYQQALGQGPQFIFQYYEEEERQRGNFPDRFSGHQFPNYSSELNVNALLLGDSALYLCASSSRGRSYEQYFGPGTRLTVT.

This clonotype appeared a few times. This chain joins TRBV20-1 and TRBJ1-1; D is uncertain. Germline CDR1 reads DFQATT; CDR2 reads SNEGSKA (reference sequence). Deletions cut 5 bases from V and 2 bases from J, with 9 bases between. The CDR3 loop spans 12 amino acids. DNA for the CDR3: TGCAGTGCTGATGACTACAACACTGAAGCTTTCTTT. Translating it yields CSADDYNTEAFF.

This clonotype has a handful of counts. The chain uses TRBV7-9 and TRBJ2-1, with 9 positions matching TRBD2. J gave up 2 bases and V 7 bases, and 3 bases lay outside the gene matches. The CDR3 length is 14 residues. Germline-derived CDR1 and CDR2 are SEHNR and FQNEAQ (reference sequence). CDR3 in amino acids: CASKSGRTYNEQFF. DNA of the CDR3: TGTGCCAGCAAAAGCGGGAGGACCTACAATGAGCAGTTCTTC.

The chain links TRBV7-2 to TRBJ2-7; perhaps TRBD2 as D (6 bases). The CDR3 runs 11 residues. Deletions cut 3 bases from V and 7 bases from J, with 7 bases between. The germline gives CDR1 SGHTA, CDR2 FQGNSA. The CDR3 nucleotides read TGTGCCAGCAGCTTCGGACTAGAGCAGTACTTC. Its protein product is CASSFGLEQYF.

This clonotype has more than one count but fewer than ten. The chain recombines TRBV7-8 with TRBJ2-1; either TRBD1 or TRBD2 may supply D (5 bases each). The V end was cut by 5 bases, the J end by 8 bases, with 13 bases between. This CDR3 is built from 13 residues. Looked up from germline, CDR1 is SGHVS and CDR2 is FQNEAQ. The CDR3 reads CASSVRGAHEQFF. CDR3 coding DNA: TGTGCCAGCAGCGTAAGAGGGGCCCATGAGCAGTTCTTC.

This clonotype occurred many times. The chain uses TRBV20-1 and TRBJ2-3; 9 bases agree with TRBD2. The V gene end was trimmed by 0 bases and the J gene end by 5 bases; junction bases not matched to a gene: 12. CDR3 length equals 17 residues. From germline, CDR1 is DFQATT and CDR2 SNEGSKA (reference sequence). The CDR3 sequence: CSARDLSAGGHGDTQYF. CDR3 nucleotide sequence: TGCAGTGCTAGAGATCTGTCGGCGGGGGGGCACGGAGATACGCAGTATTTT.

The gene calls are TRBV18 and TRBJ1-2; the D is unclear. The V end was cut by 3 bases, the J end by 4 bases, with 12 bases between. CDR1 is KGHSH, CDR2 LQKENI, per germline. This CDR3 is built from 14 residues. The CDR3 nucleotides read TGTGCCAGCTCACCGGAAGGATTGGCCTATGGCTACACCTTC. Residues: CASSPEGLAYGYTF.

The chain combines TRBV20-1 with TRBJ2-1, with 9 bases aligning to TRBD2. Germline trimming cut 3 bases from V and 4 bases from J; bases unmatched to any gene: 1. Germline loops: CDR1 DFQATT, CDR2 SNEGSKA (reference sequence). The CDR3 is made up of 13 amino acids. The CDR3 nucleotides read TGCAGTGCTAGTCTAGCGGGGTACAATGAGCAGTTCTTC. Amino acid sequence: CSASLAGYNEQFF.